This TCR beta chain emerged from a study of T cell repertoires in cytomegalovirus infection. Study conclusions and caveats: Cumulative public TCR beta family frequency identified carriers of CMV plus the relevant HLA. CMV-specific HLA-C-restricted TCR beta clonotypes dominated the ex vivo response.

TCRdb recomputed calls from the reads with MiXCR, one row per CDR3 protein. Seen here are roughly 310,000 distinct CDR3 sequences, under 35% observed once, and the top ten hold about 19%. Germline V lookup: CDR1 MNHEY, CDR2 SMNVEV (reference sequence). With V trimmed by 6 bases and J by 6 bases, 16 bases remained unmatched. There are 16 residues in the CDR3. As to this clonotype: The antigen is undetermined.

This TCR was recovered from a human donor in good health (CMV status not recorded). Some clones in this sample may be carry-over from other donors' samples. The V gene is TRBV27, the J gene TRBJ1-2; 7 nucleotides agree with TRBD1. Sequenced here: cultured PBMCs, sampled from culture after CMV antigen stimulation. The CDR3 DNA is TGTGCCAGCAGCTCACGTCCGACAGGGTCAATGAATGGCTACACCTTC. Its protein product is CASSSRPTGSMNGYTF.